The T cell receptor (beta chain) under discussion was sequenced for a study of metastatic and nonmetastatic thyroid tumors. TCRdb reassembled clones from the PCR reads with MiXCR. This table holds 30,000 or so clones, roughly 17% found once. Germline CDR1 reads DFQATT; CDR2 reads SNEGSKA (reference sequence). Trimming took 6 bases from V and 7 from J; bases not matched to a gene: 7. The CDR3 is made up of 12 amino acids. Thyroid surgery took place with no prior treatment in any patient. This clone was detected ten times or more. The same CDR3 also results from other DNA sequences found in this sample. The chain employs TRBV20-1 and TRBJ1-2; 8 bases are a match to TRBD1. The sequencing sample was made of blood. This TCR was sampled from a female donor with papillary thyroid cancer or a benign thyroid nodule (not recorded which). Some clones in this sample may be carry-over from other donors' samples. The CDR3 nucleotides are TGCAGTGCAGCAGGGGGCGCGCTTGGCTACACCTTC. This codes for CSAAGGALGYTF.